This T cell receptor beta chain comes out of a study of blood T cell repertoires in COVID-19 (dated by TCRdb to about 2020). Regarding the research as a whole: Samples covering the acute and convalescent phases of COVID-19 were provided by collaborators in the United States, Italy and Spain. The prospective study material was composed of cDNA or gDNA derived from T cells, B-cell-depleted T cells, or PBMCs. Deeply sampled blood TCRbeta repertoires from subjects exposed to, actively infected with, or recovered from COVID-19 were included in the dataset. The repertoires were released in a freely available public database meant as a resource for research on the immune response to SARS-CoV-2. The samples were drawn from two sources: the first 160 participants of the ongoing ImmuneRACE study, and some 1,300 subjects contributed by 6 global collaborators. A de-identified subject ID, COVID-19 status, age in years and sex were almost always included in the sample metadata. Where available, HLA class I and class II types were taken from metadata supplied by the sample provider and were not determined by assay-based typing. What the study reported, not specific to this receptor: Clinical and demographic metadata were provided uncurated, with the amount varying by source and participant.

Concerning this clone: No antigen is known for it. No base quality values were provided; no much bigger clone lies one nucleotide off.

Each collaborating institution followed its own protocols to collect whole blood in K2EDTA tubes. For TCRbeta analysis, collaborators shipped samples as frozen whole blood, isolated PBMCs, or DNA extracted from either of those sample types. The immunoSEQ Assay, a bias-controlled multiplex PCR, was used to amplify TCRbeta CDR3 regions from genomic DNA. The authors processed their data as follows. Within the assay, amplification of reference gene primers was used to estimate how many nucleated cells each sample contained. To quantify the absolute abundance of each unique TCRbeta CDR3 rearrangement, sequence reads were collapsed and filtered. Productive Simpson clonality was computed per sample as the square root of Simpson's diversity index over productive rearrangements. This is the immuneACCESS table as TCRdb keeps it, with only in-frame sequences that have V and J called. A part of the clones is gone; compared with another copy, unresolved V genes explain less than half, and the rest is unexplained. The V and J calls and the clone size are those of that table, but D and trimming were determined from the DNA. The sample data list hundreds of thousands of clones, and 75% to 90% of these were observed just once. The ten largest clones take up more than 1.4% of the sample.

The origin of this receptor is a woman between 25 and 40 years old with active or convalescent COVID-19. The sample was peripheral blood.

CDR3 protein: CASSIRDRESYYGYTF. The sequenced DNA: TGTGCCAGTAGTATAAGGGACAGGGAGTCTTACTATGGCTACACCTTC. This chain joins TRBV19 to TRBJ1-2, with 9 bases matching TRBD1. Trimmed from V: 2 bases; trimmed from J: 3 bases; junction bases lacking a gene match: 7. Taken from cysteine to phenylalanine, the CDR3 has 16 residues. Of all the DNA, just the CDR3 is kept, 48 bases in frame from base 1. Taken from the germline V gene (reference sequence), the CDR1 and CDR2 loops are LNHDA and SQIVND. Beyond the CDR3, the reference TRBV19 and TRBJ1-2 genes provide the residues; the full variable domain reads: DGGITQSPKYLFRKEGQNVTLSCEQNLNHDAMYWYRQDPGQGLRLIYYSQIVNDFQKGDIAEGYSVSREKKESFPLTVTSAQKNPTAFYLCASSIRDRESYYGYTFGSGTRLTVV.